This T cell receptor beta chain was captured by sequencing in a study of blood T cell repertoires in COVID-19. Across the whole study: Researchers got acute and convalescent COVID-19 samples from the United States, Italy and Spain.

Trimming cost V 7 bases and J 4 bases; bases outside gene matches: 10. Per the germline V gene, CDR1 is SGHVS and CDR2 is FQNEAQ. This CDR3 comprises 15 residues. During active infection, Seattle patients enrolled and were then monitored through disease. In the authors' methods: The assay estimated nucleated cells by amplifying reference gene primers. Only in-frame clones appear in the TCRdb table, and some are missing; sequencing was by immunoSEQ multiplex PCR. The DNA was the basis for D and trimming; V, J and clone size are from that table. This table has about 160,000 clones, approximately 87% appearing once.

V usage is TRBV7-8 and J usage is TRBJ2-3, with 8 bases identical to TRBD2. The source is a woman aged 70-85 years with COVID-19, enrolled during active disease. Sequenced sample: peripheral blood. The CDR3 DNA follows: TGTGCCAGCATCCCCCGTGCGGGGGGTGCAGATACGCAGTATTTT. Its protein product is CASIPRAGGADTQYF.